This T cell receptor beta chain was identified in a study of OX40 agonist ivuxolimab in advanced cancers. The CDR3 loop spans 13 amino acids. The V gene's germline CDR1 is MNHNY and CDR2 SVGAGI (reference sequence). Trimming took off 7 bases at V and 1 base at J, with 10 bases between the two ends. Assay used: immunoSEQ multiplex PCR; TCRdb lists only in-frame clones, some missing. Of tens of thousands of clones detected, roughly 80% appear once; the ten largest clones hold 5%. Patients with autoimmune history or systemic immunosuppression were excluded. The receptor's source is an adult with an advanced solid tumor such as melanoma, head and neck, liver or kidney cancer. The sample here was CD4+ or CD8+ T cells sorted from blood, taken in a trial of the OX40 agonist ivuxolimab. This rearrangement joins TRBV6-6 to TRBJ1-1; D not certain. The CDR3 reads CASTAAWNTEAFF. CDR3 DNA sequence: TGTGCCAGCACCGCGGCCTGGAACACTGAAGCTTTCTTT.